This record concerns one T cell receptor beta chain sequence. This may stem from a read error, because a much larger clone lies one nucleotide away. This record belongs to a study of tumor-infiltrating lymphocytes in primary liver carcinoma. The CDR3 runs 19 residues. Unsorted bulk tissue (about 20-32 mg) underwent RNA and DNA co-extraction. TCR beta cDNA came from around 500 ng total RNA, primed with a constant-region primer. Three nested multiplex PCR rounds of slightly modified ARM-PCR generated TCR beta libraries. Use of TRBV1-TRBV30 forward primers with a C-beta reverse primer characterized the first two PCR rounds, which lasted about 9 cycles each. TCRdb itself ran the multiplex PCR reads through MiXCR, one entry per CDR3 protein. The sample has about 48,000 distinct CDR3 sequences, 60% to 75% seen once; the top ten hold 20% to 30%.

This receptor was taken from a middle-aged man with primary liver carcinoma and hepatitis B virus infection. Specimen: liver tumor tissue from sampling region 3. Subset defined: tumor region T3, left-lateral pole. The rearrangement joins TRBV21-1 to TRBJ1-2; the table gives TRBD1 as D, unverified against the DNA. TRBV21-1 is an annotated pseudogene. CDR3: CASSIFRGTDVITYAGYTF. In nucleotides, the CDR3 is TGTGCCAGCAGCATATTTCGGGGGACAGACGTAATTACCTATGCCGGCTACACCTTC.